Listed here are 12 T cell receptor beta chains from one sample, sequenced in a study of blood T cell repertoires in COVID-19. The protocol was immunoSEQ multiplex PCR, while the TCRdb copy is restricted to in-frame clones and leaves out a portion. Of roughly 140,000 clones in the sample, around 83% were seen once. The sequenced sample was peripheral blood. The source is a woman aged 55-75 years with COVID-19, enrolled during active disease.

This clone was seen a few times. The rearrangement uses TRBV5-5 and TRBJ1-6; 8 bases line up with TRBD1. The CDR3 runs to 16 residues. The junction had 1 base not matched to a gene; V was cut back by 2 bases and J by 0 bases. In germline, CDR1 is SGHKS, CDR2 YYEKEE (reference sequence). The CDR3, as DNA: TGTGCCAGCAGCTTAGGACAGGGCTCCTATAATTCACCCCTCCACTTT. Its translation is CASSLGQGSYNSPLHF.

The genes are TRBV19 and TRBJ1-5; no reliable D call. V lost 0 bases and J 0 bases, leaving 12 bases between the germline ends. Germline lookup yields CDR1 LNHDA and CDR2 SQIVND (reference sequence). The CDR3 totals 17 residues. The CDR3 is CASSIDKGSHSNQPQHF. The CDR3 DNA is TGTGCCAGTAGTATAGATAAAGGGAGCCATAGCAATCAGCCCCAGCATTTT.

J is TRBJ1-1 and V is TRBV7-8; D remains unclear. V was cut by 6 bases and J by 2 bases, with 13 bases left in between. Germline V gene sequence: CDR1 SGHVS, CDR2 FQNEAQ. This CDR3 has 14 amino acids. The DNA for the CDR3 is TGTGCCAGCAGTCGGAGGGAGGGTAACACTGAAGCTTTCTTT. Amino acids: CASSRREGNTEAFF.

The table lists this clone with a few counts. The sample carries other DNA sequences with the same CDR3. The chain recombines TRBV6-5 with TRBJ1-2, with D unclear. Germline V gene lookup returns CDR1 MNHEY and CDR2 SVGAGI. V dropped 5 bases and J dropped 4 bases, with 8 bases sitting between them. The CDR3 runs to 12 residues. CDR3 loop: CASSLSGYGYTF. DNA of the CDR3: TGTGCCAGCAGTCTCTCAGGCTATGGCTACACCTTC.

The CDR3 loop is CASSLGVGVDYEQYF. As DNA, the CDR3 is TGTGCCAGCAGTTTAGGGGTGGGAGTGGATTACGAGCAGTACTTC. V gene TRBV27 combines with J gene TRBJ2-7; possibly TRBD2 for D (5 bases). Between the trimmed V and J ends, which lost 2 bases and 4 bases, there was a span of 15 bases. This CDR3 spans 15 amino acids. Germline CDR1 MNHEY, CDR2 SMNVEV (reference sequence).

The chain recombines TRBV25-1 with TRBJ2-1, with 9 bases identical to TRBD2. The germline CDR1 and CDR2 sequences are MGHDK and SYGVNS. Losses at the gene ends were 7 bases for V and 2 bases for J; bases not matched to a gene: 9. The CDR3 has 16 residues. CDR3 sequence: CASTSSGTRTYNEQFF. The CDR3 nucleotides are TGTGCCAGCACCTCTAGCGGGACAAGAACCTACAATGAGCAGTTCTTC.

This chain links TRBV6-5 with TRBJ1-5; D uncertain. The V end lost 0 bases, the J end lost 7 bases, and 13 bases lay between the germline ends. CDR1 is MNHEY, CDR2 SVGAGI, per germline. There are 15 residues in the CDR3. This CDR3 reads CASSYSMKGGQPQHF. The DNA of the CDR3 is TGTGCCAGCAGTTACTCGATGAAAGGCGGACAGCCCCAGCATTTT.

The chain employs TRBV3-1 (or the pseudogene TRBV3-2) and TRBJ1-5; D call uncertain. CDR1 is LGHDT, CDR2 YNNKEL, per germline (reference sequence). The CDR3 length is 12 residues. Trimming left V 5 bases short and J 7 bases short, with 9 bases between. Here the CDR3 DNA reads TGTGCCAGCAGCTCGTTGGGCCAGCCCCAGCATTTT. It yields the protein CASSSLGQPQHF.

The chain employs TRBV18 and TRBJ1-1; TRBD1 might be the D (6 bases). The V gene lost 3 bases and the J gene lost 3 bases, with 17 bases spanning the gap. Germline CDR1 KGHSH, CDR2 LQKENI. This CDR3 is built from 16 residues. The chain's CDR3 is CASSPGRGGGHTEAFF. The DNA for the CDR3 is TGTGCCAGCTCACCTGGAAGGGGAGGGGGGCACACTGAAGCTTTCTTT.

This clone was found once. The chain carries TRBV9 and TRBJ2-1; 10 nucleotides match TRBD1. CDR1 is SGDLS and CDR2 is YYNGEE in the germline V gene. V dropped 0 bases and J dropped 7; count of bases not matched to a gene: 13. This CDR3 is 18 amino acids long. The CDR3 loop is CASSVVGRQGASGNEQFF. The CDR3 bases are TGTGCCAGCAGCGTAGTGGGCCGACAGGGGGCGTCGGGGAATGAGCAGTTCTTC.

The chain has TRBV20-1 and TRBJ1-1; D unresolved. The CDR3 sequence is 10 residues long. CDR1 and CDR2 from the germline V gene are DFQATT and SNEGSKA (reference sequence). V was trimmed by 6 bases and J by 1 base, leaving 3 bases between them. The CDR3 DNA reads TGCAGTGCCGGGAACACTGAAGCTTTCTTT. It codes for CSAGNTEAFF.

V gene TRBV5-8 combines with J gene TRBJ1-1, with D uncertain. This CDR3 has 14 amino acids. Germline values: CDR1 SGHTS, CDR2 YDEGEE. Deletions cut 4 bases from V and 11 bases from J, with 21 bases between. CDR3 amino acids: CASSHVGQIAPAFF. In DNA, the CDR3 is TGTGCCAGCAGCCATGTGGGCCAGATTGCGCCTGCTTTCTTT.